The 6 T cell receptor beta chains below were found in one sample sequenced in a study of cytotoxic CD8 clonotypes in ibrutinib-treated CLL. The method was immunoSEQ multiplex PCR; TCRdb's version includes in-frame clones alone and lacks a portion of them. This sample has around 200,000 clones, with more than 70% found just once. The sample consisted of PBMCs, taken after 12 months of ibrutinib treatment. The receptors stem from a human donor with chronic lymphocytic leukemia.

The chain is built from TRBV2 and TRBJ2-7; no firm D call. The CDR3 consists of 14 residues. V was clipped by 3 bases and J by 7 bases, with 16 bases between them. The V gene's germline CDR1 is SNHLY and CDR2 FYNNEI. The CDR3 loop reads CASSECQTMCEQYF. CDR3 DNA: TGTGCCAGCAGTGAGTGCCAGACAATGTGTGAGCAGTACTTC.

The chain's CDR3 is CASSLGQGQSYNSPLHF. As DNA, the CDR3 is TGTGCCAGCAGCTTAGGACAGGGTCAATCCTATAATTCACCCCTCCACTTT. This chain connects TRBV7-6 to TRBJ1-6; 7 positions agree with TRBD1. Germline CDR1 reads SGHVS; CDR2 reads FNYEAQ. Germline trimming cut 1 base from V and 1 base from J; bases unmatched to any gene: 4. The CDR3 consists of 17 residues.

V is TRBV19 and J is TRBJ2-1; 10 nucleotides align to TRBD2. J gave up 7 bases and V 3 bases, and 6 bases lay outside the gene matches. Germline assignment: CDR1 LNHDA and CDR2 SQIVND (reference sequence). This CDR3 is 15 amino acids long. The CDR3 protein is CASSILAGVSNEQFF. CDR3 bases: TGTGCCAGTAGTATCCTAGCGGGGGTGTCGAATGAGCAGTTCTTC.

The rearrangement links TRBV28 to TRBJ1-2, with D maybe TRBD1 (6 bases). V dropped 6 bases and J dropped 5 bases, with 13 bases sitting between them. CDR3 length equals 13 residues. Germline-derived CDR1 and CDR2 are MDHEN and SYDVKM. The CDR3 DNA is TGTGCCAGCAGAATAGGGGGGGCTTATGGCTACACCTTC. Protein product: CASRIGGAYGYTF.

The chain joins TRBV19 to TRBJ2-5; D possibly matches TRBD1 or TRBD2 (5 bases each). The CDR3 extends over 14 amino acids. Trimming stripped 6 bases from V and 6 bases from J, with 17 bases between. CDR1 and CDR2 (germline): LNHDA, SQIVND (reference sequence). CDR3 sequence: CASRPGTAHQTQYF. CDR3 nucleotide sequence: TGTGCCAGTAGGCCAGGGACGGCGCATCAGACCCAGTACTTC. Drawing the rest from reference TRBV19 and TRBJ2-5, the complete variable domain is DGGITQSPKYLFRKEGQNVTLSCEQNLNHDAMYWYRQDPGQGLRLIYYSQIVNDFQKGDIAEGYSVSREKKESFPLTVTSAQKNPTAFYLCASRPGTAHQTQYFGPGTRLLVL.

The V gene is TRBV18, the J gene TRBJ1-6; D gene unclear. Germline V gene sequence: CDR1 KGHSH, CDR2 LQKENI. V was cut by 2 bases and J by 7 bases, with 15 bases left in between. The CDR3 loop spans 16 amino acids. CDR3 loop: CASSPTPTSGNSPLHF. DNA for the CDR3: TGTGCCAGCTCACCAACCCCGACTAGTGGAAATTCACCCCTCCACTTT.